This T cell receptor beta chain was identified during a study of shared clonotypes between healthy human individuals. Study-wide context: Participating donors consisted of a couple of women and a few men aged 18 to 49.

Researchers divided each subset's genomic DNA evenly across several immunoSEQ plates. Produced via immunoSEQ multiplex PCR; TCRdb's table is partial and in-frame only. The repertoire holds a few million clones, with just under 95% as singletons. Details on this clone: The antigen remains unidentified.

Study observations and caveats: Naive subsets, compared against memory subsets, generally had larger estimated richness values.

Partitioning of CD4+ cells yielded a CD45RA+ naive subset and a CD45RA-negative memory subset. V was clipped by 0 bases and J by 14 bases; unmatched bases: 3. CDR1 and CDR2 (germline): MNHEY, SVGAGI. The CDR3 is 12 residues long. Sequenced material: naive CD4+ T cells from PBMCs. Indicated subset: CD45RA+ positively selected. This chain connects TRBV6-5 to TRBJ2-1; 8 bases are shared with TRBD1. This clonotype was obtained from a man younger than 35 in good health. Some clones in this sample may be carry-over from other donors' samples. In DNA form, the CDR3 reads TGTGCCAGCAGTTACTCCGGACAGGGAGAGTTCTTC. Translated, it gives CASSYSGQGEFF.